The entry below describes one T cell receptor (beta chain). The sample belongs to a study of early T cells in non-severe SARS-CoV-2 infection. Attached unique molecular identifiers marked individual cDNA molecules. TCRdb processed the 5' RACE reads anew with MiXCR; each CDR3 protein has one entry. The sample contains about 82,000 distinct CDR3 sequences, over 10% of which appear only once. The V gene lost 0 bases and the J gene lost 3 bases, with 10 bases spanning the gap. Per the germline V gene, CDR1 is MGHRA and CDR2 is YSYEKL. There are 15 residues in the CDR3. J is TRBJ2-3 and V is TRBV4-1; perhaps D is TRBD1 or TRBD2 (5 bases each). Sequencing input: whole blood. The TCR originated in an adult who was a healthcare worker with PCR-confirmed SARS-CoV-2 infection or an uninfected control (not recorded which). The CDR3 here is CASSQEVRETDTQYF. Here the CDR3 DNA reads TGCGCCAGCAGCCAAGAGGTCAGGGAGACAGATACGCAGTATTTT.